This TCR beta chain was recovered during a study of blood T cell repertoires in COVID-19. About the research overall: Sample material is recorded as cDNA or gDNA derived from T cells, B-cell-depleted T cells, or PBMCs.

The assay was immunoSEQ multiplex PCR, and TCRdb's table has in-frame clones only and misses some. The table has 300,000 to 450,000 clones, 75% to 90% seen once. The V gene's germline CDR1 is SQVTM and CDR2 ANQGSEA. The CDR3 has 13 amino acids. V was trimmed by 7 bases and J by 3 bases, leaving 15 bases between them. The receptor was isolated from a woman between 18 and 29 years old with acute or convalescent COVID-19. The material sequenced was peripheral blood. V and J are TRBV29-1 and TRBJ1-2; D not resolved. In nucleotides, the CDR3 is TGCAGCGCCCTTACCGGGTCCCACTATGGCTACACCTTC. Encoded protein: CSALTGSHYGYTF.